This TCR beta chain was documented in a study of beta chain features in type 1 diabetes (dated by TCRdb to between 2017 and 2018). For the study in its entirety: No differences in mean age, gender distribution, total cell number or subset yield were found between patients and healthy donors. In the study, recently diagnosed type 1 diabetes patients and matched healthy donors were compared on the TCRB repertoires of their sorted circulating CD4+ T cell subsets. Regulatory and stem cell-like memory subsets were obtained from only 8 patients and roughly eight healthy donors, while naive and central memory subsets were obtained from all 30 or so donors. A total of under 120,000,000 sorted cells were examined across all samples, and RNA yield correlated strongly with the number of cells per subset.

CDR3 length: 13 amino acids, cysteine to phenylalanine. The entry retains the CDR3 DNA only, 39 bases that are in frame from base 1. Sequences SNHLY (CDR1) and FYNNEI (CDR2) are obtained from the germline V gene. V and J lose 4 bases and 7 bases, and a span of 11 bases separates them. All of the isolated RNA was reverse transcribed with the High Capacity cDNA Reverse Transcription Kit, so expressed TCRB transcripts were sequenced. Naive, central memory and regulatory T cell samples underwent deep immunoSEQ sequencing, averaging about 3.57 million total reads per sample. Sorted cells were lysed in RLT buffer, and RNA was extracted using DNase-treated RNeasy Micro or Mini kits according to cell number. To prevent cross-contamination, each cell subset was processed individually, whereas patient and healthy donor samples were processed jointly. The immunoSEQ multiplex PCR was used to amplify TCRB sequences from cDNA, generating 87-bp fragments that spanned the CDR3 region. The amplicons were sequenced using the Illumina HiSeq platform. In the paper's pipeline: Synthetic template baselines were used to correct PCR bias computationally, reads within Hamming distance 2 were collapsed together, and singletons that could not be merged were discarded. Reads were aligned against IMGT so that V, D and J genes, CDR3 length and insertions or deletions at six rearrangement sites could be assigned. Clonotype counts were normalized to sorted cell number within each subset before computing true diversity and Gini coefficients with the tcR R package. The overlap coefficient, calculated on TCRB nucleotide sequences, was used to quantify repertoire sharing. Out-of-frame TCRB sequences from naive cells were analyzed to stand in for the pre-selection repertoire. TCRdb retrieved this table from immuneACCESS and kept in-frame rearrangements only. Not all clones are present; in checked studies, unresolved V genes account for under half, and no reason is known for the remainder. The DNA gave D and trimming, while V, J and clone size come from that table. This sample is represented by about 350,000 clones; about 18% of them were singletons. 0.035% to 0.055% of the sample lies in the top ten.

Paper-wide results and their limitations: Because cDNA rather than genomic DNA was sequenced, highly expressing activated cells could have been over-represented, although no difference in activation and CD3 levels was found between groups. In all four CD4+ subsets, TCRB CDR3 length was moderately but significantly shorter in type 1 diabetes patients. The naive, central memory and regulatory TCRB repertoires appeared to resemble one another more closely among patients than among healthy donors. Patients with type 1 diabetes made fewer insertions and deleted more nucleotides at VDJ recombination sites, implying thymic rearrangement abnormalities. Because small numbers of individuals were included in the HLA sub-analyses, any influence of HLA type on TCRB rearrangement was left unresolved. Shorter templates might be favored by PCR, yet because patient and control samples were amplified and corrected together, any such skew would affect both groups equally.

Worth noting for this clone: The antigen it binds to is not known. Qualities for individual bases were not recorded, and no much larger clone is one base off.

From each donor, a single peripheral blood sample of around 120 mL on average was drawn into heparinised tubes. A BD FACSAria II was used to sort naive, central memory, regulatory and stem cell-like memory CD4+ T cells with a panel that included CD45RO, CCR7, CD25, CD127, CD95 and CD27. A purity above 95% was achieved for all sorted populations. Right away, PBMCs were isolated by Lymphoprep density gradient centrifugation and were stained directly, with no culture step. Samples were stained and sorted in pairs, with one healthy donor and one patient per experiment, so that batch effects were minimized.

This sequence was found in a young woman in good health. The chain employs TRBV2 and TRBJ2-4; TRBD1 might be the D gene, on 6 matching bases. Sequenced input: naive CD4+ T cells from blood. The intended sense of this specimen's cell subset or site label: true naive CD4+ T cells. The CDR3 protein sequence reads: CASSGTEWNIQYF. The DNA reads TGTGCCAGCAGTGGGACAGAGTGGAACATTCAGTACTTC.